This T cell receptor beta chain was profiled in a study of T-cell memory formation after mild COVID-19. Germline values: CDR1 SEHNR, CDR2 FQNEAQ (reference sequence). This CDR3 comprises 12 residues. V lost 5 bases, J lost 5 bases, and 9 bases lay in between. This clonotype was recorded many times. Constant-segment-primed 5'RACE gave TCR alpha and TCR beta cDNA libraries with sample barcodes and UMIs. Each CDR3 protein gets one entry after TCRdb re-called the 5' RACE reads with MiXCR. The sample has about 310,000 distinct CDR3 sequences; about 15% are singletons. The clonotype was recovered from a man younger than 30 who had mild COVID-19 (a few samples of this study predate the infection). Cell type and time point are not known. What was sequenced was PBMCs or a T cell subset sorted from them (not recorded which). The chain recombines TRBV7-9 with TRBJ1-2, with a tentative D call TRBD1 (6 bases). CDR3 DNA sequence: TGTGCCAGCAGCCCGACAGGTTATGGCTACACCTTC. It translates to CASSPTGYGYTF.